This T cell receptor beta chain was captured in a study of T cell responses to AZD1222 COVID-19 vaccine. Looking at the study overall: Some second doses came at about 4 weeks and others at about 12 weeks; these were pooled.

The data were produced by immunoSEQ multiplex PCR, yet TCRdb's version contains in-frame clones alone and is incomplete. The sample consists of about 180,000 clones, just over 90% of them appearing once. Only one count was recorded for this clone. The target antigen is unknown. The study, taken as a whole, reports: Of the AZD1222 recipients, only five to seven were seropositive at baseline. Repertoire sampling was restricted to post-peak T cell response timepoints. White British donors predominated, females outnumbered males, and clonal diversity was possibly underestimated.

CDR1 and CDR2 (germline): MNHEY, SMNVEV (reference sequence). This CDR3 is 15 amino acids long. Trimming removed 6 bases at V and 0 bases at J, with 12 bases between. The chain employs TRBV27 and TRBJ1-3; tentative D call: TRBD1 (6 bases). Sequenced here: peripheral blood, sampled on day 0 of AZD1222 vaccination. The clonotype originates from an adult in good health. The CDR3 DNA reads as TGTGCCAGCAGCAGCGGGGGGCTCTCTGGAAACACCATATATTTT. The encoded protein is CASSSGGLSGNTIYF.